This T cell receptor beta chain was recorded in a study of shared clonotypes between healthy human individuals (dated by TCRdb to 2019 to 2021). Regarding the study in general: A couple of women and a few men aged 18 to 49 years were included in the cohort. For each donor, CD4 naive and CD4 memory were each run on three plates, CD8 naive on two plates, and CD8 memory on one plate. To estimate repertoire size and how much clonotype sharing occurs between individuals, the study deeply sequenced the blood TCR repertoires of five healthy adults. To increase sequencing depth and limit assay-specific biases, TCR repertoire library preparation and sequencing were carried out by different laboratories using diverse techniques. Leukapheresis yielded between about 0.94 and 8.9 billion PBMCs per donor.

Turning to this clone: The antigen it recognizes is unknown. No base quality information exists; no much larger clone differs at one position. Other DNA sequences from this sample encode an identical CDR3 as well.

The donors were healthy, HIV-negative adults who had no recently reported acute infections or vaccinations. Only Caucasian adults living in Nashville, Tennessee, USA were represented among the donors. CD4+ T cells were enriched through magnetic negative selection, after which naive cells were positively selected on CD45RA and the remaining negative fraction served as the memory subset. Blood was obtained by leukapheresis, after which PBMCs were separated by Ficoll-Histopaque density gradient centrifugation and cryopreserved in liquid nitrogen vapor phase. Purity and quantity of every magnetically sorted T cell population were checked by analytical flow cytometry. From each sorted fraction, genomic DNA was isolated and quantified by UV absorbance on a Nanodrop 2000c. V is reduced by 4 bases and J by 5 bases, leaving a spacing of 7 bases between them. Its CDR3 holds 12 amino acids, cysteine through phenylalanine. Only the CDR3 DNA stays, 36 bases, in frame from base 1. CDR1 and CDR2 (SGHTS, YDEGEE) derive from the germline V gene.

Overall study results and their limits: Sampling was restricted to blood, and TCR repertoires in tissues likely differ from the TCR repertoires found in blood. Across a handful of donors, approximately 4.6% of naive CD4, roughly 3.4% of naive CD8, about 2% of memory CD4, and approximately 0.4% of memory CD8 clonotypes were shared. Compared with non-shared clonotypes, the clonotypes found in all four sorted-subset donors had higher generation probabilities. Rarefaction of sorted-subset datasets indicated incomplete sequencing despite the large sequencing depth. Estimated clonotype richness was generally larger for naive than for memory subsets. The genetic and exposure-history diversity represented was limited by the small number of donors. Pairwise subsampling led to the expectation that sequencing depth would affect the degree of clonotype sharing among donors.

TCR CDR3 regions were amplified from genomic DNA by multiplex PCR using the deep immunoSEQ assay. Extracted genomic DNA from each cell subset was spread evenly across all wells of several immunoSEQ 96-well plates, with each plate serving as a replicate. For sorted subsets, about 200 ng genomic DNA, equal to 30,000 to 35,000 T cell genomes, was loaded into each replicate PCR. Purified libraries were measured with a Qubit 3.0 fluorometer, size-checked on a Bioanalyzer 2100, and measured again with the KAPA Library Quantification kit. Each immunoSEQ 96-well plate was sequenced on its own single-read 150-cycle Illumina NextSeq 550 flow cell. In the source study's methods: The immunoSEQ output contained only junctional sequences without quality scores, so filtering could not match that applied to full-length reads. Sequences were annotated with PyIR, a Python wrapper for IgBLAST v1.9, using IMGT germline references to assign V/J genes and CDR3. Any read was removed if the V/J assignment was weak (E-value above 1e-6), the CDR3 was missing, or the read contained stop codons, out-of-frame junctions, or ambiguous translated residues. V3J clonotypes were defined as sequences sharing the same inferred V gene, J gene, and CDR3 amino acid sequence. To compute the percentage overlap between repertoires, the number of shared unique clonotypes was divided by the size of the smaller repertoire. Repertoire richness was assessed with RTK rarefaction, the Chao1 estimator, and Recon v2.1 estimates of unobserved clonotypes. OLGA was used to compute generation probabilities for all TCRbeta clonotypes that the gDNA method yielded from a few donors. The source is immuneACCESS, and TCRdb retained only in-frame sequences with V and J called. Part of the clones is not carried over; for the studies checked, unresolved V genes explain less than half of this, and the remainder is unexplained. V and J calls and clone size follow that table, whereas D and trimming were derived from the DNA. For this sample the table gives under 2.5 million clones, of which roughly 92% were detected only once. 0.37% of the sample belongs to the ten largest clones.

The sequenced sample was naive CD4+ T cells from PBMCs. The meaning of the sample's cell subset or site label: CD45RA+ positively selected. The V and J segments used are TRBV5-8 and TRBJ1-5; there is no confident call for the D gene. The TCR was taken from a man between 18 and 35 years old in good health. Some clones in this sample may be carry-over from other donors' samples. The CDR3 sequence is CASSLIYQPQHF. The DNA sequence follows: TGTGCCAGCAGCCTGATATATCAGCCCCAGCATTTT.